This T cell receptor (beta chain) was identified in a study of OX40 agonist ivuxolimab in advanced cancers. Study in general: Ivuxolimab is a fully human IgG2 antibody that activates OX40 (CD134). Hepatocellular carcinoma, melanoma, renal cell or head and neck cancer occurred in dose-escalation patients.

Only in-frame clones appear in the TCRdb table, and some are missing; sequencing was by immunoSEQ multiplex PCR. Of 65,000 or so clones listed, roughly 90% are singletons. The study's findings and limits: Also present in some nonresponders was a low level of normalized T-cell clonal expansion. Clones of CD4+ and CD8+ blood T cells grew by week 6 at doses of 0.1 to 3.0 mg/kg.

With regard to this clone: Its antigen is unidentified.

Germline CDR1 GTSNPN, CDR2 SVGIG (reference sequence). The CDR3 has 13 amino acids. Deletions cut 4 bases from V and 2 bases from J, with 9 bases between. This chain links TRBV30 with TRBJ1-3; TRBD1 might be the D (5 bases). The TCR comes from an adult with an advanced solid tumor such as melanoma, head and neck, liver or kidney cancer. This sample comprised CD4+ or CD8+ T cells sorted from blood, obtained in a trial of the OX40 agonist ivuxolimab. CDR3 amino acids: CAWTSGTGNTIYF. The DNA for the CDR3 is TGTGCCTGGACGTCAGGGACTGGAAACACCATATATTTT.